This T cell receptor beta chain was found in a study of cytomegalovirus exposure and HLA in healthy donors. Study background: The approximately 690 first-cohort repertoires and the approximately 110 validation repertoires shared the same platform, a later analysis reported. Broader study findings: TCR sequences were mostly rare, though some public TCRs occurred in many donors. Reports credit the classifier with highly specific, highly sensitive diagnosis of cytomegalovirus status. The tendency of first-cohort TCR clusters to co-occur in the approximately 110 validation repertoires was identified by a subsequent analysis.

Here immunoSEQ multiplex PCR was the method, and the copy in TCRdb shows in-frame clones only, minus some. This table holds more than 50,000 clones, 91% found once. The germline V gene has CDR1 LGHNA and CDR2 YNFKEQ. The CDR3 runs to 17 residues. The ends were cut back, 0 bases at V and 2 bases at J, with 13 bases in the middle. With respect to this clone: Its cognate antigen is unknown.

The TCR comes from a woman aged 30 to 39 in good health and CMV-seronegative. The chain is built from TRBV4-2 and TRBJ2-2; D perhaps matches TRBD2 (6 bases). Material for sequencing was PBMCs. The CDR3 sequence: CASSQESVADNTGELFF. The DNA for the CDR3 is TGTGCCAGCAGCCAAGAAAGTGTAGCGGATAACACCGGGGAGCTGTTTTTT.